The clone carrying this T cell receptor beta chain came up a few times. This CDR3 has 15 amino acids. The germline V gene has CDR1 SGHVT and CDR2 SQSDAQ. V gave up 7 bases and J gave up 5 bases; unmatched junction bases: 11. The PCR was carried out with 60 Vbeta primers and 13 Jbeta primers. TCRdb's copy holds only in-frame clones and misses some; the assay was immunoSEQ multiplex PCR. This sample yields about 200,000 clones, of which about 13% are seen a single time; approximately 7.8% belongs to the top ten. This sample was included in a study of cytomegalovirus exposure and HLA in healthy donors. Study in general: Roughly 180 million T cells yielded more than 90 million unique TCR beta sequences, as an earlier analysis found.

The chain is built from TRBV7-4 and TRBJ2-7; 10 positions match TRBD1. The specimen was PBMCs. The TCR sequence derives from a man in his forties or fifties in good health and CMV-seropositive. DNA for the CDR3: TGTGCCAGCAACTCTGAGGGACAGGGGTCTCACGAGCAGTACGTC. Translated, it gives CASNSEGQGSHEQYV.